This T cell receptor (beta chain) stems from a study of cytomegalovirus exposure and HLA in healthy donors (dated by TCRdb to about 2017). General notes on the study: An earlier analysis of around 600 of the donors reported approximately 270 Gb of sequence data and more than 90 million unique TCR beta sequences from about 200 million T cells. Genome-wide SNP genotypes for about 65% of the 666 donors were used in a later genetic analysis, which treated that subset as a discovery cohort. The study profiled the T cell repertoires of about 720 subjects by immunosequencing and related them to cytomegalovirus serostatus. All discovery cohort repertoires had been generated on a single sequencing platform. To predict cytomegalovirus infection status, the study brought together high-throughput TCR immunosequencing, statistical association of individual TCRs with disease status, and machine learning. Typing coverage varied by locus: 629-630 donors for A, B, C, DRB1 and DQB1; approximately 500 for DQA1; approximately 570 for DPA1; roughly 470 for DPB1. Among 398 genotyped donors of the cohort, an average of around 240,000 unique TCR beta nucleotide sequences were sequenced per donor, roughly 20% of them non-productive. About 5 DR-DQ haplotypes were handled as single units for association and clustering, since linkage in the cohort was strong. Besides the first cohort of more than 650 subjects, a separate validation cohort made up of roughly 120 different subjects was used. Of the roughly 400 genotyped donors, roughly 85% fell in the genetic ancestry cluster associated with self-reported Caucasian donors. Donor age, sex, ethnicity and CMV serostatus were compiled alongside the repertoire data. In an earlier analysis of 587 of the donors, high-throughput TCR beta sequencing was used to judge whether each TCR beta V gene segment behaved as functional or pseudogenic. A later analysis re-analyzed previously published TCR beta repertoires from 600 to 850 donors and added high-resolution HLA genotyping to study TCR occurrence patterns. HLA typing covered class I and class II loci at four-digit resolution. Rather than drawing on any new phenotypic data, the later analysis identified candidate immune exposures from TCR beta sequences and the way those sequences occurred across donors. The study was designed to test whether signatures of past pathogen exposure could be identified by cataloging public T cell receptors. Roughly 300 gigabases of sequencing data and tens of millions of unique TCR sequences made up an early release that covered some 640 HLA-typed donors. Broad study findings and their caveats: Compared with the approximately 600-donor mean, donors in an Asian-associated ancestry cluster had fewer N-insertions in productive TCRs, according to a later genetic analysis. Cytomegalovirus status was reported to be diagnosed by the classifier with high specificity and sensitivity in both the original and validation cohorts. A further reported finding was that TCR beta sequences accurately predicted the HLA-A and HLA-B alleles for most subjects in the first cohort. A later analysis found that most CMV-associated TCR beta chains appeared HLA-restricted, with HLA associations seemingly driven largely by CMV exposure. According to a later analysis, parvovirus B19, influenza, CMV and Epstein-Barr virus appeared linked to several top co-occurrence clusters. Only TCR beta chains were sequenced in this cohort, and the absence of alpha or paired-chain data limited detectable features. While some public TCRs were present in many individuals, most TCR sequences turned up only very rarely across donors. Approximately 16 rarely observed V segments, including chromosome 9 orphons, were excluded from the earlier analysis of almost 600 of the donors because counts were too low. Broadly in line with IMGT annotations, most TCR beta V segments showed up in productive rearrangements about 90% or about 30% of the time in an earlier analysis of several hundred of the donors. CMV serostatus was the only immune exposure information available for the cohort. The presence/absence analyses assumed that sequencing depth was roughly uniform across donors, and that assumption may not be true. In a later analysis, HLA-associated TCR beta chains were found to be more clonally expanded and to have lower generation probabilities than equally common non-associated chains. Because HLA typing was missing for some donors at each locus, association tests included only the typed subset. The study gave a list of 150 to 200 TCR beta chains associated with cytomegalovirus. When HLA alleles, especially DR and DQ, strongly co-occurred, TCR associations were difficult to assign to individual alleles. Some IMGT-functional V segments, including TRBV6-2 and TRBV6-3, could not be distinguished by the 87-base-pair reads and were therefore excluded. A cluster of highly shared sequence variants was judged likely to be a technical artifact of the sequencing pipeline. A later analysis found that TCR association rates varied across HLA loci, with DRB1 alleles showing the most associated TCRs and HLA-C alleles the fewest. According to the authors, the approach could potentially be generalized to other disease states and immunological phenotypes. V-gene and J-gene trimming of TCR beta chains was associated with a missense DCLRE1C variant in a later genetic analysis, and the association was replicated in an independent cohort. A few of the identified cytomegalovirus-associated TCR beta chains were confirmed in vitro to be specific for cytomegalovirus antigens. At a false discovery rate of 0.05, a later analysis linked 16,951 TCR beta sequences to specific HLA alleles. Correlated functional status among segregating V segments might reflect linkage disequilibrium, but an unknown experimental factor could not be ruled out.

Concerning this clone itself: The antigen this receptor binds is unknown. No per-base quality is available; no much larger clone lies one base away.

Libraries were built with the immunoSEQ multiplex PCR assay. The multiplex PCR relied on a mix of 60 forward primers for TCR Vbeta segments and 13 reverse primers for TCR Jbeta segments. A multiplex PCR assay on genomic DNA amplified the CDR3 region of rearranged TCR beta genes. On the Illumina HiSeq System, the amplified TCR beta libraries were sequenced as 87-base-pair reads. The study's own analysis went as follows. A later analysis tallied around 82 million unique TCR beta chains across the approximately 670 repertoires, and roughly 11 million of those chains were shared by two or more donors. A nearest-neighbor algorithm error-corrected the raw reads and collapsed the reads into unique sequences, merging closely related sequences to remove PCR and sequencing errors. CDR3 sequences were aligned to IMGT reference sequences to assign V, D and J gene segments. For a sequence to be retained, at least a six-nucleotide match to both a V gene segment and a J gene segment was required. Rearrangements were called productive when the CDR3 lacked stop codons and stayed in frame with V and J; all others were non-productive. Following IMGT convention, CDR3 was defined as the stretch from the second conserved V-encoded cysteine to the conserved J-encoded phenylalanine. Sequences without an unambiguous match to a single V gene segment were excluded from the earlier analysis of a few hundred of the donors. In an earlier analysis of several hundred of the donors, V segments were called functional above 56.7% productive rearrangements and were called segregating when the between-donor standard deviation exceeded 5%. A statistical classification framework was developed to diagnose cytomegalovirus status using the catalog of TCR beta chain sequences. V and J gene assignment, in a later analysis, came from comparing TCR nucleotide sequences with IMGT/GENE-DB human TR gene sequences. Using the TCRdist pipeline, a later analysis assigned CDR3 sequences along with most-parsimonious VDJ recombination scenarios. In a later analysis, each TCR beta chain was defined by its CDR3 amino acid sequence together with its V-gene family, and reads lacking a unique V-gene family were excluded. A later analysis removed roughly 590 highly shared, low-generation-probability nucleotide sequences to deal with suspected cross-contamination and a sequencing artifact. In a later analysis, a clonal expansion index was calculated for each public chain from normalized within-repertoire ranks of inferred template counts. In a later analysis, generation probabilities were computed using a VDJ recombination model fitted to out-of-frame rearrangements, and the results were checked against IGoR. A later analysis scored TCR-TCR, TCR-HLA and TCR-CMV co-occurrence with hypergeometric tests, applying a repertoire-size bias correction to TCR pairs. A later analysis estimated false discovery rates by permuting HLA or CMV assignments 20 times. In a later analysis, co-occurring TCRs were grouped using DBSCAN, and TCRdist sequence similarity was added for clustering within HLA-allele-positive subsets. Co-occurrence clustering excluded repertoires with fewer than 30,000 or more than 120,000 public chains, plus five with anomalous nucleotide sharing. In TCRdb, the immuneACCESS table is reduced to in-frame sequences with V and J assigned. These tables do not hold every clone; where another copy was compared, an unresolved V gene accounts for under half, and the others remain unexplained. V and J calls and clone size are those listed in that table; D and trimming were worked out from the DNA. The sample yields approximately 130,000 clones; approximately 10% were counted once. Of the sample, 6.5% to 9% falls within the top ten clones.

The germline V gene specifies SGHRS as CDR1 and YFSETQ as CDR2. The CDR3 sequence holds 15 residues, the cysteine and phenylalanine included. Only the CDR3 DNA stays, 45 bases, in frame from base 1. Trimming removed 4 bases from V and 3 bases from J, leaving 14 bases between the germline ends. The cohort consisted of 666 healthy bone marrow donors. Cohort members were all nominally healthy when sampled, although unrecorded immune exposures were likely present. The donor was CMV seropositive and belonged to the group of 250 to 300 seropositive cohort members. A peripheral blood sample was collected from each donor, and TCR beta sequencing was performed on peripheral blood mononuclear cells. The Qiagen DNeasy Blood Extraction Kit was used to extract genomic DNA from the blood cell samples.

This receptor was taken from a woman in her forties in good health and CMV-seropositive. The sequence is built from TRBV5-1 and TRBJ1-3, with TRBD1 as a weak D call on 6 bases. Sequenced: PBMCs. The nucleotide sequence is TGCGCCAGCAGCCCGGGCAGGACAGTTGGAAACACCATATATTTT. It is translated as CASSPGRTVGNTIYF.